The sequence of this TCR beta chain was determined in a study of response to subunit inactivated influenza vaccine. Germline assignment: CDR1 WSHSY and CDR2 SAAADI. The CDR3 is 12 amino acids. Trimming stripped 4 bases from V and 6 bases from J, with 10 bases between. The study, taken as a whole, reports: The authors suggested that every seasonal influenza vaccination recruits few new T cells.

This clonotype has more than one count but fewer than ten. The antigen is unknown. Via MiXCR, TCRdb re-called the RT-PCR reads, giving one row per CDR3 protein. Among more than 400,000 distinct CDR3 sequences listed, approximately 10% were seen once. The clonotype comes from a man aged 50 to 59 who received an inactivated influenza vaccine. This sample comprised PBMCs from blood, obtained more than 35 days after vaccination. The V and J genes are TRBV10-2 and TRBJ2-7; D may correspond to TRBD1 or TRBD2 (5 bases each). CDR3 sequence reads: CASSASGSEQYF. In nucleotides, the CDR3 is TGCGCCAGCAGTGCTTCAGGGAGCGAGCAGTACTTC.